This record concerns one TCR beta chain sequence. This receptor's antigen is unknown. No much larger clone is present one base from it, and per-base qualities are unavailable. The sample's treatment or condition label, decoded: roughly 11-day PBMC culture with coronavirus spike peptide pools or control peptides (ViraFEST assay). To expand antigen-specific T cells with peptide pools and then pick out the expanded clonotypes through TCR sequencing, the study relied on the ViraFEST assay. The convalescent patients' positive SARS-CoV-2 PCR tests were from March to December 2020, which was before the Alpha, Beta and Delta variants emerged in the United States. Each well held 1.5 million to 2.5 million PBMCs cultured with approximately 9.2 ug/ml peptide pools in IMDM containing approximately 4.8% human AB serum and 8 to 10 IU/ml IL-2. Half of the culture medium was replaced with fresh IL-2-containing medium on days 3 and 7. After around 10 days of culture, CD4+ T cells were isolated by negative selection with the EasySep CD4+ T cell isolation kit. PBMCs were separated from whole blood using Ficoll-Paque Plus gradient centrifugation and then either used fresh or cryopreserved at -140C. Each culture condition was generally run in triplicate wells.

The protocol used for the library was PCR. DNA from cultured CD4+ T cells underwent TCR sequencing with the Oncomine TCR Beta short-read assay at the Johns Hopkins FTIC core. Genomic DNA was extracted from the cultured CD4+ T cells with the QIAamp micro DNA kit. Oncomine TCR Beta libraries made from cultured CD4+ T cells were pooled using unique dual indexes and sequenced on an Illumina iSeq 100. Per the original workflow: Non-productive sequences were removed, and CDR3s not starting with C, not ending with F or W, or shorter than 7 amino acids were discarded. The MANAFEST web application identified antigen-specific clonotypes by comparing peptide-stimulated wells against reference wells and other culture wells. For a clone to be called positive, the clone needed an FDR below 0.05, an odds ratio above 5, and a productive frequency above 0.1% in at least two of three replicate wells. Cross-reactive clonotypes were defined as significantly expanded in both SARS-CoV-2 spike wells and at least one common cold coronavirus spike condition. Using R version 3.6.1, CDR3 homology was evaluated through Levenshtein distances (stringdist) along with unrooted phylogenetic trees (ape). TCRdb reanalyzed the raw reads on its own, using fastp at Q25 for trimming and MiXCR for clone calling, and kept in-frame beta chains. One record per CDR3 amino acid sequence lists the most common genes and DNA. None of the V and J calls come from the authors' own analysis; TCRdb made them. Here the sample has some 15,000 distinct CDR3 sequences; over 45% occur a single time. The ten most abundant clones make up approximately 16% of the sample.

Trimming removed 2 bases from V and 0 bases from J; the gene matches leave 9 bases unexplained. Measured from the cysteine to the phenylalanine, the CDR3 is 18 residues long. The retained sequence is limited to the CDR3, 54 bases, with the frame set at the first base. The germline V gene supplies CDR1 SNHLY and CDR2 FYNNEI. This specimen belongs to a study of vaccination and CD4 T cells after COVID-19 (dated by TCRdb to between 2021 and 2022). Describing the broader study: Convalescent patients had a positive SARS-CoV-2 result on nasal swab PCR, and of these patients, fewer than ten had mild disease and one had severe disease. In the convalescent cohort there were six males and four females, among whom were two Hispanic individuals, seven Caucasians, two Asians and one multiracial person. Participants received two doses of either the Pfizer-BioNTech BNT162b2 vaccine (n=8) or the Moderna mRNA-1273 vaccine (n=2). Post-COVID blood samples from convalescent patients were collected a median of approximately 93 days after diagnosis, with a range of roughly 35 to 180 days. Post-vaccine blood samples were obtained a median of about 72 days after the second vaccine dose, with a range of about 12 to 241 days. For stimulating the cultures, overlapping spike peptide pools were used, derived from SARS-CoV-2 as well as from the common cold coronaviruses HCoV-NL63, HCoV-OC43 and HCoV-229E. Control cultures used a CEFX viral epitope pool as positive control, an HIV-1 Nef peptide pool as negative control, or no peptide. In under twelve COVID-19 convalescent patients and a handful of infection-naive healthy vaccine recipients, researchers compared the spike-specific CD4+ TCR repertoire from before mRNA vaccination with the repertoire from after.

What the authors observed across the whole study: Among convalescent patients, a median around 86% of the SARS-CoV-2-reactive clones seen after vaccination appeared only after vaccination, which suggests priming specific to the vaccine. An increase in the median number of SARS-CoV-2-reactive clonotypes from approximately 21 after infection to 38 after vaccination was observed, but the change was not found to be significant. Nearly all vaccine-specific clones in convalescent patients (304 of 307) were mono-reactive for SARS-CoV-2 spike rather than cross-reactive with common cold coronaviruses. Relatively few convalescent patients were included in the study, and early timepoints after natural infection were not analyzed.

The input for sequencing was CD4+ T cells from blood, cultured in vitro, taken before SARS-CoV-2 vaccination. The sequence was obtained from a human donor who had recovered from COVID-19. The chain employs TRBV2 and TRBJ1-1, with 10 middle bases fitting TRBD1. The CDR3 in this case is CASSESGTGVGMNTEAFF. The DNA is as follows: TGTGCCAGCAGTGAATCAGGGACAGGGGTCGGAATGAACACTGAAGCTTTCTTT.